The clone carrying this T cell receptor (beta chain) was seen a few times. The CDR3 spans 15 residues. Per the germline V gene, CDR1 is SGHRS and CDR2 is YFSETQ. Trimming took 2 bases from V and 2 from J, leaving 14 bases between them. Measured with immunoSEQ multiplex PCR; TCRdb has only the in-frame clones, and not every one. The top ten hold around 0.63% of the sample, which has under 200,000 clones, around 90% seen once. This record belongs to a study of blood T cell repertoires in COVID-19. Study in general: The origin of the acute and convalescent COVID-19 samples was the United States, Italy and Spain. The analysed material was cDNA or gDNA that came from T cells, B-cell-depleted T cells, or PBMCs.

Enrollment of patients from Seattle took place during active infection, with longitudinal follow-up. The sequence was obtained from a man aged 60-69 years with COVID-19, enrolled during active disease. The material sequenced was peripheral blood. J is TRBJ2-7 and V is TRBV5-1; D is perhaps TRBD1 (6 bases). The CDR3 DNA reads as TGCGCCAGCAGCTTAGAGGGGGAGAGCCCCTACGAGCAGTACTTC. This gives the protein CASSLEGESPYEQYF.